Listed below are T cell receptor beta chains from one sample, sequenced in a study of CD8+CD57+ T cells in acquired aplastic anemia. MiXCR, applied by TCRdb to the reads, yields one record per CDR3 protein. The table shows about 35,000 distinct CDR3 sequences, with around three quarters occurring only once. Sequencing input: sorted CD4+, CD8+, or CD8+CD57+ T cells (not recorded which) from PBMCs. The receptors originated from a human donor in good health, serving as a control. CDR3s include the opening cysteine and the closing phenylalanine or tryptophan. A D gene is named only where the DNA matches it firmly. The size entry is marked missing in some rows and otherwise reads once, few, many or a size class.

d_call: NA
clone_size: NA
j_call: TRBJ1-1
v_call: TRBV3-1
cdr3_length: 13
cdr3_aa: CASSQAENTEAFF
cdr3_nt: TGTGCCAGCAGCCAAGCGGAGAACACTGAAGCTTTCTTT

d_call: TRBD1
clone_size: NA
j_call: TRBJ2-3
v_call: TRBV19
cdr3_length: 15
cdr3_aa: CASSTGQGAADTQYF
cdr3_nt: TGTGCCAGTAGTACGGGACAGGGGGCCGCAGATACGCAGTATTTT

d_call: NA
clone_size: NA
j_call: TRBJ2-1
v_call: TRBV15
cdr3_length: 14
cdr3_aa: CATSRDVVDSYGFF
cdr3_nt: TGTGCCACCAGCAGAGATGTAGTGGACTCCTACGGGTTCTTC

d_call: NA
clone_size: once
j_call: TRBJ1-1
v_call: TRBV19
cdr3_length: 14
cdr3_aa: CASSIGTPNTEAFF
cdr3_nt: TGTGCCAGTAGCATCGGGACACCTAACACTGAAGCTTTCTTT

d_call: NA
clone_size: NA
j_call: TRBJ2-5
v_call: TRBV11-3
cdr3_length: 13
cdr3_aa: CASTKTAQETQYF
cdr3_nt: TGTGCCAGCACCAAGACAGCCCAAGAGACCCAGTACTTC

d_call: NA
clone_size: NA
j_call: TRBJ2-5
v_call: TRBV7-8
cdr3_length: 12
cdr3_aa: CASSLIGETQYF
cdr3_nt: TGTGCCAGCAGCTTAATTGGGGAGACCCAGTACTTC

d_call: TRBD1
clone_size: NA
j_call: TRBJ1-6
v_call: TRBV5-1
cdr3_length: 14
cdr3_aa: CASSETGLNSPLHF
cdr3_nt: TGCGCCAGCAGCGAGACAGGGTTGAATTCACCCCTCCACTTT

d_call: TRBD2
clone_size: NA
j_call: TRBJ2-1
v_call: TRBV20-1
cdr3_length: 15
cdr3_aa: CSARDGGGGGNEQFF
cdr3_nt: TGCAGTGCTAGAGACGGCGGGGGGGGTGGCAATGAGCAGTTCTTC

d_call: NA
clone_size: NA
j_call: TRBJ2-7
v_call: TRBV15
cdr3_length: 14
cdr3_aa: CATSRDPSSYEQYF
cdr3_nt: TGTGCCACCAGCAGAGACCCAAGCTCCTACGAGCAGTACTTC

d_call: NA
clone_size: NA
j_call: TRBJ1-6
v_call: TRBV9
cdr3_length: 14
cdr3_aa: CASSVAYRNSPLHF
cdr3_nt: TGTGCCAGCAGCGTAGCCTATCGGAATTCACCCCTCCACTTT

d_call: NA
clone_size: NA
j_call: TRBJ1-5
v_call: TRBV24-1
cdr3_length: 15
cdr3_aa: CATSGEGAGEQPQHF
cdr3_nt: TGTGCCACCAGTGGAGAAGGGGCAGGGGAACAGCCCCAGCATTTT

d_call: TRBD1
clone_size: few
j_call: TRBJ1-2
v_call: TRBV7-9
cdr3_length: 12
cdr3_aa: CASSMDRGGYTF
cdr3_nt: TGTGCCAGCAGCATGGACAGGGGCGGCTACACCTTC

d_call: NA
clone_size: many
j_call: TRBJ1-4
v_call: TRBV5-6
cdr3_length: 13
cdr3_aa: CASSLDRDEKLFF
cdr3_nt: TGTGCCAGCAGCTTGGACAGGGATGAAAAACTGTTTTTT

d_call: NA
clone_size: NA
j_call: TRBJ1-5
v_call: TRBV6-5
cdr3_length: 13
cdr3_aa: CASSYSVDQPQHF
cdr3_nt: TGTGCCAGCAGTTACTCAGTGGATCAGCCCCAGCATTTT

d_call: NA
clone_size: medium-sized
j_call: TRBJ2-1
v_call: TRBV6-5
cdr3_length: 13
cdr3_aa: CASSYSLSNEQFF
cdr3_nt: TGTGCCAGCAGTTACTCTTTGAGCAATGAGCAGTTCTTC

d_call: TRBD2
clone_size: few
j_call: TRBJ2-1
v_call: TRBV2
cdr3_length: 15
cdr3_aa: CASSPTSGRHNEQFF
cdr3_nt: TGTGCCAGCAGCCCCACTAGCGGGAGGCACAATGAGCAGTTCTTC